Listed here are 14 T cell receptor beta chains from one sample, sequenced in a study of cytomegalovirus exposure and HLA in healthy donors. The PCR used 60 Vbeta and 13 Jbeta primers. Sequencing was performed with immunoSEQ multiplex PCR; in TCRdb, only in-frame clones are kept and a portion is missing. There are approximately 170,000 clones in the sample; 65% to 85% occur only once, and about 1.2% lies in the top ten. The material sequenced was PBMCs. These receptors originate from a boy aged 2 to 9 in good health and CMV-seronegative.

The rearrangement links TRBV19 to TRBJ2-3; D is possibly TRBD2 (6 bases). The CDR3 totals 15 residues. Trimming took off 2 bases at V and 2 bases at J, with 11 bases between the two ends. Germline CDR1 LNHDA, CDR2 SQIVND (reference sequence). The CDR3 bases are TGTGCCAGTAGTATATCCTCGGGACTCACAGATACGCAGTATTTT. It encodes CASSISSGLTDTQYF.

V is TRBV12-5 and J is TRBJ2-7, with TRBD2 identical over 7 bases. CDR3 size: 16 residues. The trim removed 5 bases at V and 3 bases at J, leaving 13 bases unmatched. CDR1 is LGHNT and CDR2 is FRNRAP in the germline V gene. This CDR3 is CASGRNRDYLVYEQYF. The CDR3 DNA sequence: TGTGCTAGTGGTCGCAACCGGGACTACCTCGTCTACGAGCAGTACTTC.

The chain recombines TRBV19 with TRBJ1-5; D gene ambiguous. The germline CDR1 and CDR2 sequences are LNHDA and SQIVND (reference sequence). With 7 bases removed from V and 6 bases from J, the gap between germline ends came to 13 bases. The CDR3 is 13 amino acids. The chain's CDR3 is CASTWERGQPQHF. CDR3 DNA: TGTGCCAGTACTTGGGAGCGGGGTCAGCCCCAGCATTTT.

The chain is built from TRBV29-1 and TRBJ1-2, with D uncertain. CDR1 and CDR2 (germline): SQVTM, ANQGSEA. With 4 bases removed from V and 0 bases from J, the gap between germline ends came to 15 bases. This CDR3 has 15 amino acids. The CDR3 DNA reads as TGCAGCGTTGGGGTCGGCGGGCCGGCTAACTATGGCTACACCTTC. Its protein is CSVGVGGPANYGYTF.

The V and J genes are TRBV12-5 and TRBJ2-2, with 7 bases lining up with TRBD1. CDR3 length: 16 residues. The V and J ends lost 6 bases and 1 base, in that order; junction bases with no gene match: 8. CDR1 and CDR2 (germline): LGHNT, FRNRAP. In DNA, the CDR3 is TGTGCTAGTGGCGATCTGGACAGGTGGAACACCGGGGAGCTGTTTTTT. It yields the protein CASGDLDRWNTGELFF.

V and J are TRBV18 and TRBJ2-3, with 9 bases fitting TRBD2. The CDR3 loop spans 16 amino acids. The trim removed 5 bases at V and 0 bases at J, leaving 6 bases unmatched. The germline gives CDR1 KGHSH, CDR2 LQKENI. CDR3 sequence: CASSSLAGRSTDTQYF. The CDR3, as DNA: TGTGCCAGCTCATCACTAGCGGGTCGGAGCACAGATACGCAGTATTTT.

V gene TRBV7-3 combines with J gene TRBJ2-1; 13 positions agree with TRBD2. CDR3 length equals 15 residues. Germline V gene data show CDR1 as SGHTA and CDR2 as FQGTGA. The V gene end was trimmed by 1 base and the J gene end by 10 bases; junction bases not matched to a gene: 4. Here the CDR3 reads CASSLKAGLAGEQFF. For the CDR3, the DNA is TGTGCCAGCAGCTTAAAGGCGGGACTAGCGGGAGAGCAGTTCTTC.

This clone was observed a handful of times. The rearrangement links TRBV6-1 to TRBJ1-4, with 7 nucleotides matching TRBD1. The germline gives CDR1 MNHNS, CDR2 SASEGT. The CDR3 spans 14 residues. J was trimmed by 8 bases and V by 1 base; bases with no gene match: 4. Here the CDR3 DNA reads TGTGCCAGCAGTGAAGGACAGGGCAGGGAAAAACTGTTTTTT. Amino acid sequence: CASSEGQGREKLFF.

The chain carries TRBV7-9 and TRBJ2-3, with 7 nucleotides matching TRBD2. The CDR3 length is 14 residues. Germline CDR1 is SEHNR and CDR2 is FQNEAQ (reference sequence). J was trimmed by 6 bases and V by 1 base; bases with no gene match: 4. The DNA of the CDR3 is TGTGCCAGCAGCTTAGTTGGGGGAGGGGATACGCAGTATTTT. This encodes CASSLVGGGDTQYF.

This rearrangement joins TRBV6-5 to TRBJ1-2; 9 bases match TRBD1. The trim removed 2 bases at V and 4 bases at J, leaving 2 bases unmatched. The CDR3 runs 14 residues. From germline, CDR1 is MNHEY and CDR2 SVGAGI. The CDR3 spells CASSYRGQGYGYTF. As DNA, the CDR3 is TGTGCCAGCAGTTACAGGGGACAGGGCTATGGCTACACCTTC.

For the CDR3, the DNA is TGTGCCAGCAGTGAATCGGAAAAGTGGGCCTACGAGCAGTACGTC. This translates into CASSESEKWAYEQYV. V and J are TRBV6-1 and TRBJ2-7; D gene unclear. This CDR3 comprises 15 residues. Between the trimmed V and J ends, which lost 2 bases and 2 bases, there was a span of 13 bases. Germline CDR1 and CDR2: MNHNS and SASEGT.

The chain is built from TRBV19 and TRBJ2-1; D gene unclear. CDR1 and CDR2 from the germline V gene are LNHDA and SQIVND (reference sequence). The CDR3 covers 15 residues. Trimming removed 2 bases at V and 0 bases at J, with 8 bases between. The CDR3 nucleotides read TGTGCCAGTAGTATAACCCAGAACTCCTACAATGAGCAGTTCTTC. Encoded protein: CASSITQNSYNEQFF.

The V gene is TRBV5-4, the J gene TRBJ1-1; D remains unclear. The germline gives CDR1 SGHNT, CDR2 YYREEE (reference sequence). V lost 1 base to trimming and J lost 6 bases, with 10 bases between them. There are 13 residues in the CDR3. The chain's CDR3 is CASSLYLQAEAFF. The CDR3 coding sequence is TGTGCCAGCAGCTTGTACCTTCAGGCTGAAGCTTTCTTT. Full variable domain (remainder filled in from reference TRBV5-4 and TRBJ1-1): ETGVTQSPTHLIKTRGQQVTLRCSSQSGHNTVSWYQQALGQGPQFIFQYYREEENGRGNFPPRFSGLQFPNYSSELNVNALELDDSALYLCASSLYLQAEAFFGQGTRLTVV.

The rearrangement links TRBV29-1 to TRBJ1-2, with TRBD1 as a possible D gene (5 bases). Trimming shortened V by 0 bases and J by 6 bases, and 11 bases separated the two germline ends. Germline V gene lookup returns CDR1 SQVTM and CDR2 ANQGSEA. The CDR3 extends over 13 amino acids. The CDR3 here is CSVEDTGTDGYTF. CDR3 DNA sequence: TGCAGCGTTGAAGATACAGGCACAGATGGCTACACCTTC.